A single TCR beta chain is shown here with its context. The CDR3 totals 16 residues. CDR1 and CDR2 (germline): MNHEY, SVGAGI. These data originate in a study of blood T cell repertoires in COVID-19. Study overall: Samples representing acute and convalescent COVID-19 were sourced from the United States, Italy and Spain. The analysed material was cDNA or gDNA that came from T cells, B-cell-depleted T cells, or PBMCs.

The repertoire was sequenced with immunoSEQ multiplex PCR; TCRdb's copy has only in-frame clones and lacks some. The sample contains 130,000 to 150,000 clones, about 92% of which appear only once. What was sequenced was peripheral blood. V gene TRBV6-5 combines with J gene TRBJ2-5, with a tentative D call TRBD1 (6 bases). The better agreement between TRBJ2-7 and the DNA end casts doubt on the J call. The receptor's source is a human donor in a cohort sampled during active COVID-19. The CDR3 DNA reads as TGTGCCAGCAGTTACTCGATGGGACACGGGCCCTACGAGCAGTACTTC. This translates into CASSYSMGHGPYEQYF.